The T cell receptor (beta chain) described here comes from a study of vaccination and CD4 T cells after COVID-19. Comment on this clonotype: What it binds is not known.

V dropped 5 bases and J dropped 4 bases, with 9 bases sitting between them. Germline values: CDR1 SGHNT, CDR2 YENEEA. The CDR3 totals 13 residues. Cultured CD4+ T-cell DNA underwent Oncomine TCR Beta short-read sequencing. Using its own MiXCR run on the PCR reads, TCRdb lists one record per CDR3 protein. Of just under 20,000 distinct CDR3 sequences in the sample, about 51% were seen once. Treatment defined: approximately nine-day PBMC culture with coronavirus spike peptide pools or control peptides (ViraFEST assay). The sequence was collected from a human donor who had recovered from COVID-19. The chain links TRBV11-3 to TRBJ2-1, with a weak D call TRBD2 (5 bases). Sequences were obtained from CD4+ T cells from blood, cultured in vitro. For the CDR3, the DNA is TGTGCCAGCAGCCCAGGCGGGTACAATGAGCAGTTCTTC. It is translated as CASSPGGYNEQFF.